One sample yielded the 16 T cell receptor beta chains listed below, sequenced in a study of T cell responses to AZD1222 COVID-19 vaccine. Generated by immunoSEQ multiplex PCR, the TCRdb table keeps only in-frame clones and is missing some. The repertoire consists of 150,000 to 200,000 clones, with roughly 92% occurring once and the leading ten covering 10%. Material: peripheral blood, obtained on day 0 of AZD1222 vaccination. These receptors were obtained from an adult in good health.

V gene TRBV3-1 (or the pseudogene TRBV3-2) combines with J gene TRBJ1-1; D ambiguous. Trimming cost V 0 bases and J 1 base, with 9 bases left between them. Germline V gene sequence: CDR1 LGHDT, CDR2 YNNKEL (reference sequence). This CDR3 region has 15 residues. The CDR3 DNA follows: TGTGCCAGCAGCCAAGAAAGGCAGAGGAACACTGAAGCTTTCTTT. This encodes CASSQERQRNTEAFF.

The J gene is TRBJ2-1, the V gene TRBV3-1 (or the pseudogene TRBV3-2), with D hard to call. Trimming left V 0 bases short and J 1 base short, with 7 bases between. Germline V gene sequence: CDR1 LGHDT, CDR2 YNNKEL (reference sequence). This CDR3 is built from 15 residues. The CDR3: CASSQELESYNEQFF. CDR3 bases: TGTGCCAGCAGCCAAGAATTGGAGTCCTACAATGAGCAGTTCTTC.

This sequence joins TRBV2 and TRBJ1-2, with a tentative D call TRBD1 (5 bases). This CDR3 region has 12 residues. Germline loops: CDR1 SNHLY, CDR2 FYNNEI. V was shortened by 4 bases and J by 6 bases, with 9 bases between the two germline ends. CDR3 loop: CASSALGDGYTF. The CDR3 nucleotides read TGTGCCAGCAGTGCGCTGGGGGATGGCTACACCTTC.

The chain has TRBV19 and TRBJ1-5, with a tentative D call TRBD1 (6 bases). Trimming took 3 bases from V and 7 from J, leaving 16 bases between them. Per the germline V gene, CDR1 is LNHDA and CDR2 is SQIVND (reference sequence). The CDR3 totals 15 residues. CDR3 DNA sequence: TGTGCCAGTAGTATGAAGAGGGAAACAGGGCAGCCCCAGCATTTT. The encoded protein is CASSMKRETGQPQHF.

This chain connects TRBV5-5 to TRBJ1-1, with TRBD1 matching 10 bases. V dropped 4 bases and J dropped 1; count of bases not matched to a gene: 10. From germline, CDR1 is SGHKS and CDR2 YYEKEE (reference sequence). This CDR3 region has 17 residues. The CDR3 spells CASSQRDRGGGNTEAFF. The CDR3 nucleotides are TGTGCCAGCAGCCAACGGGACAGGGGCGGGGGGAACACTGAAGCTTTCTTT. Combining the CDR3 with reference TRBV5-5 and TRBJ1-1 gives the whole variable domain DAGVTQSPTHLIKTRGQQVTLRCSPISGHKSVSWYQQVLGQGPQFIFQYYEKEERGRGNFPDRFSARQFPNYSSELNVNALLLGDSALYLCASSQRDRGGGNTEAFFGQGTRLTVV.

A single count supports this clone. CDR3 sequence (DNA): TGTGCCAGCAGCGTGGGGACAGGGGAGACCTACGAGCAGTACTTC. Protein sequence: CASSVGTGETYEQYF. The V gene is TRBV9, the J gene TRBJ2-7; 10 bases line up with TRBD1. The CDR3 sequence is 15 residues long. The germline V gene encodes CDR1 SGDLS and CDR2 YYNGEE. J was trimmed by 2 bases and V by 2 bases; bases with no gene match: 4.

The CDR3 protein is CASSSRTGGGKQYF. The CDR3 DNA sequence: TGTGCCAGCAGCTCTCGGACAGGGGGGGGCAAGCAGTACTTC. This chain uses TRBV7-8 with TRBJ2-7, with 10 bases matching TRBD1. This CDR3 comprises 14 residues. CDR1 and CDR2 (germline): SGHVS, FQNEAQ. The V and J ends lost 4 bases and 8 bases, in that order; junction bases with no gene match: 8. Supplemented by reference TRBV7-8 and TRBJ2-7, the full variable domain reads GAGVSQSPRYKVAKRGQDVALRCDPISGHVSLFWYQQALGQGPEFLTYFQNEAQLDKSGLPSDRFFAERPEGSVSTLKIQRTQQEDSAVYLCASSSRTGGGKQYFGPGTRLTVT.

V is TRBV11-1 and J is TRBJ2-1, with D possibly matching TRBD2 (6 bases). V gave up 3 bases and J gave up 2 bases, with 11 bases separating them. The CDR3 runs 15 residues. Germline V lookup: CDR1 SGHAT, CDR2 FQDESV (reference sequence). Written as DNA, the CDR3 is TGTGCCAGCAGCTTTTTTGCGGGGACCTACAATGAGCAGTTCTTC. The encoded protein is CASSFFAGTYNEQFF.

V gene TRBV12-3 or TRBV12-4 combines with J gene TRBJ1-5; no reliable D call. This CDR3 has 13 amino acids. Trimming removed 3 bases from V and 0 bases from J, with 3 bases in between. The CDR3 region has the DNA TGTGCCAGCAGTTTGAGTAGCAATCAGCCCCAGCATTTT. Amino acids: CASSLSSNQPQHF.

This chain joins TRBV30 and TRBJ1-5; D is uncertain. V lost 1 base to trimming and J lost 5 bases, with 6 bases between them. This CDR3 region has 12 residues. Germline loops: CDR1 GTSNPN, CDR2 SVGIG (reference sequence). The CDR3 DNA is TGTGCCTGGAGTGGCGGGGATCAGCCCCAGCATTTT. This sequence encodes CAWSGGDQPQHF.

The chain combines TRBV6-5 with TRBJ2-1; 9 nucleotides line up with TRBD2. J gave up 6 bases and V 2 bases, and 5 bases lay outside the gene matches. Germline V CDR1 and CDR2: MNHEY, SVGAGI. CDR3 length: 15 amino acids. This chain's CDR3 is CASSYGRGGLNEQFF. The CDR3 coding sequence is TGTGCCAGCAGTTACGGGCGGGGGGGCCTCAATGAGCAGTTCTTC.

CDR3 in DNA: TGTGCCAGTGGGCTAAGGGGGGTCGGGGATTATAGCAATCAGCCCCAGCATTTT. Protein: CASGLRGVGDYSNQPQHF. The gene calls are TRBV7-2 and TRBJ1-5, with a weak D call TRBD1 (6 bases). V lost 9 bases and J 0 bases, leaving 24 bases between the germline ends. CDR3 length: 18 residues. Germline CDR1 reads SGHTA; CDR2 reads FQGNSA.

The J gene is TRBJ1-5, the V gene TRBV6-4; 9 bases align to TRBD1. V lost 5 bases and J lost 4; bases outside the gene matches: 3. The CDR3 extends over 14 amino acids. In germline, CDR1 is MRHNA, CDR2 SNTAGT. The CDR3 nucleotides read TGTGCCAGCAGTAAACAGGGGGCAAATCAGCCCCAGCATTTT. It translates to CASSKQGANQPQHF.

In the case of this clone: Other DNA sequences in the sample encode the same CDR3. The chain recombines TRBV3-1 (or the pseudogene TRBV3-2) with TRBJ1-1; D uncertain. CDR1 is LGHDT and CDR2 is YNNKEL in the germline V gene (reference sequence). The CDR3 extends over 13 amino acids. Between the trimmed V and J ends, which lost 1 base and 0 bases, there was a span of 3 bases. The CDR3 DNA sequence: TGTGCCAGCAGCCAAGGACTGAACACTGAAGCTTTCTTT. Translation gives CASSQGLNTEAFF.

The CDR3 loop is CASSSPSGGSHYEQYF. CDR3 nucleotide sequence: TGTGCCAGCAGTTCCCCGAGCGGGGGAAGCCACTACGAGCAGTACTTC. V is TRBV6-5 and J is TRBJ2-7, with 8 bases lining up with TRBD2. The CDR3 is 16 residues long. Per the germline V gene, CDR1 is MNHEY and CDR2 is SVGAGI. Trimming took 4 bases from V and 3 from J; bases not matched to a gene: 11.

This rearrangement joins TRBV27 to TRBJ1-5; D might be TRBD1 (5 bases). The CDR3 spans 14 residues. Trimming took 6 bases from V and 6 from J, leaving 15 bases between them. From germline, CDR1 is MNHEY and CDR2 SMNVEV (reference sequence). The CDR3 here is CASSPFQGFQPQHF. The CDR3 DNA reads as TGTGCCAGCAGCCCATTTCAGGGATTTCAGCCCCAGCATTTT.